This T cell receptor beta chain was sequenced during a study of CD8 T cells in ankylosing spondylitis. Per germline, CDR1 SGHRS and CDR2 YFSETQ. The V segment lost 4 bases and the J segment 0 bases; nucleotides outside the gene matches: 6. The CDR3 totals 16 residues. Study-wide results and caveats: Blood of patients with ankylosing spondylitis appeared to be characterized by a TCR beta motif of roughly eight highly homologous variants. Matched ankylosing spondylitis synovial fluid reportedly contained a significantly enriched population of disease-linked clones. Some motif variants were previously reported in reactive arthritis synovial fluid and blood.

Concerning this clonotype itself: What it recognizes is unknown.

TCRdb independently ran MiXCR on the 5' RACE reads; one entry per CDR3 protein. The sample carries some 400,000 distinct CDR3 sequences, approximately 20% recorded once. The chain has TRBV5-1 and TRBJ2-2; TRBD1 aligns across 7 bases. The clonotype was recovered from a male donor with ankylosing spondylitis. The sample comprised blood, either unsorted or a sorted T cell fraction (not recorded which). CDR3 sequence: CASSLTGTANTGELFF. CDR3 sequence (DNA): TGCGCCAGCAGCCTGACAGGGACCGCGAACACCGGGGAGCTGTTTTTT.